Presented here are 32 T cell receptor beta chains from one specimen sequenced in a study of T-cell reconstitution after alpha-beta-depleted transplantation in children. Unique molecular identifiers were used in preparing the TCRbeta library. TCRdb re-analysed the PCR reads in MiXCR, keeping a single row per CDR3 protein. The table includes about 980,000 distinct CDR3 sequences, about 29% detected once. The sample here was PBMCs, mostly from graft donor cells, taken 360 days after TCRalphabeta/CD19-depleted stem cell transplant. The origin of the receptors is a boy less than two years old who had a stem cell transplant for SCID, so the T cells may come from the graft donor.

The chain is built from TRBV20-1 and TRBJ2-7; the D call may be TRBD1 or TRBD2 (5 bases each). The CDR3 is made up of 15 amino acids. Between the trimmed V and J ends, which lost 6 bases and 1 base, there was a span of 19 bases. Looked up from germline, CDR1 is DFQATT and CDR2 is SNEGSKA (reference sequence). CDR3 region: CSAPTGSRASYEQYF. For the CDR3, the DNA is TGCAGTGCCCCGACGGGATCCAGGGCATCCTACGAGCAGTACTTC.

This clonotype has at least ten counts. The chain carries TRBV5-6 and TRBJ1-1, with D possibly being TRBD1 (5 bases). Trimming removed 2 bases from V and 4 bases from J, with 9 bases in between. Germline V gene lookup returns CDR1 SGHDT and CDR2 YYEEEE. The CDR3 is made up of 13 amino acids. CDR3 region: CASSFGAVTEAFF. Here the CDR3 DNA reads TGTGCCAGCAGCTTTGGGGCGGTCACTGAAGCTTTCTTT.

This rearrangement joins TRBV20-1 to TRBJ2-5; a possible D gene is TRBD2 (5 bases). In germline, CDR1 is DFQATT, CDR2 SNEGSKA (reference sequence). Trimming shortened V by 0 bases and J by 2 bases, and 16 bases separated the two germline ends. The CDR3 is made up of 16 amino acids. For the CDR3, the DNA is TGCAGTGCTAGAGATGTGTTCTCAGCGGAACAAGAGACCCAGTACTTC. This codes for CSARDVFSAEQETQYF.

V is TRBV6-1 and J is TRBJ1-2; D gene unclear. This CDR3 has 14 residues. V lost 2 bases and J lost 7, with 14 bases in between. Germline CDR1 and CDR2: MNHNS and SASEGT. The CDR3 protein is CASSEYTGSAGYTF. CDR3 nucleotide sequence: TGTGCCAGCAGTGAATATACGGGTTCGGCTGGCTACACCTTC.

This clonotype was observed a handful of times. This chain connects TRBV12-3 or TRBV12-4 to TRBJ2-7, with TRBD2 matching 8 bases. CDR3 length equals 14 residues. With V trimmed by 5 bases and J by 2 bases, 5 bases remained unmatched. The CDR3, as DNA: TGTGCCAGCAGTGCCTCGGGGGGGGCCTACGAGCAGTACTTC. It yields the protein CASSASGGAYEQYF.

The V call is TRBV9, the J call TRBJ1-4, with 7 positions matching TRBD1. CDR1 and CDR2 (germline): SGDLS, YYNGEE. This CDR3 contains 15 residues. After removal of 5 bases from V and 1 base from J, the junction contained 5 bases not matched to a gene. This CDR3 reads CASSKRQGTNEKLFF. The CDR3 bases are TGTGCCAGCAGTAAAAGACAGGGAACTAATGAAAAACTGTTTTTT.

The chain is built from TRBV20-1 and TRBJ2-1; 8 bases agree with TRBD2. The CDR3 spans 16 residues. Unmatched junction bases numbered 10, after V lost 0 bases and J lost 6 bases. Germline V gives CDR1 DFQATT, CDR2 SNEGSKA (reference sequence). The CDR3 nucleotides are TGCAGTGCTAGAGATCCGTCGGGGGGGGTCGCCAATGAGCAGTTCTTC. This codes for CSARDPSGGVANEQFF.

There are a few counts of this clonotype. The gene calls are TRBV6-1 and TRBJ2-1; 7 bases are shared with TRBD1. The CDR3 runs 14 residues. CDR1 is MNHNS, CDR2 SASEGT, per germline. V trimming: 6 bases; J trimming: 12 bases; junction bases outside the gene matches: 14. CDR3 sequence reads: CASSSTTGPQRQFF. The CDR3 nucleotides read TGTGCCAGCAGCTCAACGACAGGGCCCCAGAGGCAGTTCTTC.

The chain couples TRBV10-3 to TRBJ2-7; D is perhaps TRBD1 (5 bases). Germline V gene data show CDR1 as ENHRY and CDR2 as SYGVKD. The V and J ends lost 6 bases and 7 bases respectively, with 16 bases between them. The CDR3 is 13 residues long. CDR3 in amino acids: CAISNRPPREQYF. CDR3 bases: TGTGCCATCAGCAACAGGCCCCCCCGGGAGCAGTACTTC.

The CDR3 DNA reads TGCAGCGTTCTGACAGGGGGATCCTACGAGCAGTACTTC. Translated: CSVLTGGSYEQYF. The chain couples TRBV29-1 to TRBJ2-7, with 9 nucleotides matching TRBD1. Germline V gives CDR1 SQVTM, CDR2 ANQGSEA. After removal of 5 bases from V and 1 base from J, the junction contained 3 bases not matched to a gene. The CDR3 spans 13 residues.

The rearrangement joins TRBV5-1 to TRBJ2-1; maybe TRBD1 (6 bases). In germline, CDR1 is SGHRS, CDR2 YFSETQ. The CDR3 runs to 17 residues. Trimming cost V 2 bases and J 5 bases, with 20 bases left between them. The CDR3 DNA reads as TGCGCCAGCAGCTTCAGTATGACAGGACGGGTAAACAATGAGCAGTTCTTC. Translating gives CASSFSMTGRVNNEQFF.

The V gene is TRBV15, the J gene TRBJ1-6; D remains ambiguous. The CDR3 loop spans 13 amino acids. Germline-derived CDR1 and CDR2 are LNHNV and YYDKDF (reference sequence). Between the trimmed V and J ends, which lost 5 bases and 10 bases, there was a span of 12 bases. The CDR3 DNA follows: TGTGCCACCAGCGGCGGGGTGAGGTCACCCCTCCACTTT. Its protein product is CATSGGVRSPLHF.

This clonotype was counted at least ten times. This chain links TRBV15 with TRBJ2-3; 9 nucleotides line up with TRBD1. The length of the CDR3 is 15 residues. Unmatched junction bases numbered 5, after V lost 3 bases and J lost 4 bases. Per the germline V gene, CDR1 is LNHNV and CDR2 is YYDKDF (reference sequence). The CDR3 bases are TGTGCCACCAGCAGGGGACAGGGCCCATCAGATACGCAGTATTTT. This gives the protein CATSRGQGPSDTQYF.

This clonotype appeared a few times. V gene TRBV29-1 combines with J gene TRBJ2-2; D is possibly TRBD2 (6 bases). CDR3 length equals 15 residues. The V and J ends lost 4 bases and 0 bases respectively, with 12 bases between them. Germline lookup yields CDR1 SQVTM and CDR2 ANQGSEA. This CDR3 reads CSVGRGPTNTGELFF. The CDR3 DNA is TGCAGCGTTGGGAGGGGTCCAACGAACACCGGGGAGCTGTTTTTT.

This clonotype was counted only a few times. The chain recombines TRBV12-3 or TRBV12-4 with TRBJ2-7; 9 bases align to TRBD2. CDR3 size: 17 residues. J was trimmed by 3 bases and V by 3 bases; bases with no gene match: 12. The CDR3: CASSFVAGDLSYYEQYF. Here the CDR3 DNA reads TGTGCCAGCAGTTTCGTAGCGGGGGATCTTTCTTACTACGAGCAGTACTTC.

This clonotype was detected only a few times. This chain uses TRBV14 with TRBJ2-1, with 9 bases identical to TRBD2. V trimming: 2 bases; J trimming: 6 bases; junction bases outside the gene matches: 14. Germline V CDR1 and CDR2: SGHDN, FVKESK. This CDR3 is built from 18 residues. CDR3 protein: CASSQRVSGTSRLNEQFF. The DNA of the CDR3 is TGTGCCAGCAGCCAAAGAGTATCCGGGACTAGCAGGCTCAATGAGCAGTTCTTC.

The chain employs TRBV5-1 and TRBJ1-4; D unresolved. The CDR3 loop spans 16 amino acids. Looked up from germline, CDR1 is SGHRS and CDR2 is YFSETQ. Trimming cost V 0 bases and J 0 bases, with 9 bases left between them. This chain's CDR3 is CASSLAGQTTNEKLFF. Written as DNA, the CDR3 is TGCGCCAGCAGCTTGGCCGGGCAGACAACTAATGAAAAACTGTTTTTT.

The CDR3 bases are TGTGCCAGCAGCTTAGCCCTAGAGAGCAAGCAGTACTTC. Translation gives CASSLALESKQYF. This chain joins TRBV7-2 and TRBJ2-7; D is ambiguous. Germline CDR1 reads SGHTA; CDR2 reads FQGNSA. The CDR3 runs 13 residues. V was clipped by 0 bases and J by 8 bases, with 11 bases between them. Using reference TRBV7-2 and TRBJ2-7 for the parts outside the CDR3, the full variable domain is GAGVSQSPSNKVTEKGKDVELRCDPISGHTALYWYRQSLGQGLEFLIYFQGNSAPDKSGLPSDRFSAERTGGSVSTLTIQRTQQEDSAVYLCASSLALESKQYFGPGTRLTVT.

This clonotype was seen a few times. The CDR3 sequence is CASSLASGYTGELFF. The CDR3, as DNA: TGTGCCAGCAGCTTAGCGTCCGGCTACACCGGGGAGCTGTTTTTT. The V gene is TRBV7-6, the J gene TRBJ2-2; D is unresolved. The CDR3 contains 15 residues. V was clipped by 0 bases and J by 3 bases, with 8 bases between them. Germline CDR1 reads SGHVS; CDR2 reads FNYEAQ.

The gene calls are TRBV10-3 and TRBJ2-3; D possibly corresponds to TRBD2 (7 bases). The CDR3 is 15 amino acids. Germline loops: CDR1 ENHRY, CDR2 SYGVKD. Trimming removed 8 bases from V and 2 bases from J, with 17 bases in between. This CDR3 is CAISSPGGFTDTQYF. The CDR3 nucleotides read TGTGCCATCTCCTCTCCGGGGGGCTTCACAGATACGCAGTATTTT.

Only a few counts were recorded for this clonotype. The rearrangement links TRBV20-1 to TRBJ1-4, with D tentatively TRBD1 (5 bases). V lost 4 bases and J 7 bases, leaving 25 bases between the germline ends. In germline, CDR1 is DFQATT, CDR2 SNEGSKA (reference sequence). The CDR3 has 17 residues. The CDR3 protein is CSAKSRVGRAGFEKLFF. For the CDR3, the DNA is TGCAGTGCTAAGTCCCGGGTCGGGAGGGCAGGGTTTGAAAAACTGTTTTTT.

In its sample, this clonotype was seen a few times. This chain connects TRBV20-1 to TRBJ2-2; 8 bases line up with TRBD1. CDR3 length equals 16 residues. CDR1 is DFQATT, CDR2 SNEGSKA, per germline (reference sequence). The ends lost 3 bases at V and 6 bases at J; junction bases unmatched: 12. The CDR3 loop is CSARRPGTGYAGELFF. The CDR3 nucleotides read TGCAGTGCTAGGAGGCCGGGGACAGGATACGCCGGGGAGCTGTTTTTT.

The chain is built from TRBV4-1 and TRBJ2-6, with D unresolved. This CDR3 spans 15 amino acids. V dropped 4 bases and J dropped 2 bases, with 9 bases sitting between them. Germline V gene sequence: CDR1 MGHRA, CDR2 YSYEKL. CDR3 sequence: CASSRGFAGANVLTF. CDR3 bases: TGCGCCAGCAGCCGAGGATTTGCTGGGGCCAACGTCCTGACTTTC.

The chain employs TRBV15 and TRBJ2-1; 10 bases line up with TRBD1. V gave up 0 bases and J gave up 4 bases; unmatched junction bases: 9. Germline-derived CDR1 and CDR2 are LNHNV and YYDKDF (reference sequence). The CDR3 has 18 residues. The CDR3, as DNA: TGTGCCACCAGCAGAGATCTCCCCCCGGGACAGGGGTACAATGAGCAGTTCTTC. Translated, it gives CATSRDLPPGQGYNEQFF.

In its sample, this clonotype was seen a few times. The J gene is TRBJ2-7, the V gene TRBV12-3 or TRBV12-4; 12 nucleotides line up with TRBD1. V trimming: 8 bases; J trimming: 5 bases; junction bases outside the gene matches: 7. This CDR3 is 14 amino acids long. CDR3 protein: CASAWGQGADEQYF. The CDR3 DNA follows: TGTGCCAGCGCCTGGGGACAGGGGGCAGACGAGCAGTACTTC.

This clonotype turned up a few times. This rearrangement joins TRBV15 to TRBJ2-5, with D perhaps TRBD1 or TRBD2 (5 bases each). The CDR3 has 12 residues. V shed 5 bases and J shed 3 bases, with 7 bases lying between them. Germline V gives CDR1 LNHNV, CDR2 YYDKDF (reference sequence). The CDR3 is CATSRDEETQYF. CDR3 coding DNA: TGTGCCACCAGCCGGGACGAAGAGACCCAGTACTTC.

This clonotype was observed a handful of times. CDR3 in amino acids: CASKSNRANVLTF. CDR3 DNA sequence: TGTGCCAGCAAGTCCAACAGGGCCAACGTCCTGACTTTC. The gene calls are TRBV3-1 and TRBJ2-6; D gene ambiguous. CDR1 is LGHDT, CDR2 YNNKEL, per germline (reference sequence). The CDR3 is 13 amino acids. Trimming took 7 bases from V and 5 from J, leaving 9 bases between them.

The rearrangement joins TRBV28 to TRBJ2-7; D could derive from TRBD1 or TRBD2 (6 bases each). This CDR3 spans 13 amino acids. Trimming removed 6 bases from V and 3 bases from J, with 12 bases in between. The germline gives CDR1 MDHEN, CDR2 SYDVKM. CDR3 sequence (DNA): TGTGCCAGCAGACGAGGAGGGGGCTACGAGCAGTACTTC. Residues: CASRRGGGYEQYF. Variable domain in full (rest from reference TRBV28 and TRBJ2-7): DVKVTQSSRYLVKRTGEKVFLECVQDMDHENMFWYRQDPGLGLRLIYFSYDVKMKEKGDIPEGYSVSREKKERFSLILESASTNQTSMYLCASRRGGGYEQYFGPGTRLTVT.

This clonotype was picked up one time. The chain combines TRBV6-1 with TRBJ2-3; TRBD1 or TRBD2 may be the D gene (6 bases each). Germline V gives CDR1 MNHNS, CDR2 SASEGT. V lost 6 bases to trimming and J lost 4 bases, with 17 bases between them. The CDR3 is 15 amino acids. The CDR3 loop reads CASSPRGLVADTQYF. CDR3 nucleotide sequence: TGTGCCAGCAGCCCCCGGGGGCTGGTTGCAGATACGCAGTATTTT.

The gene calls are TRBV24-1 and TRBJ2-5, with D uncertain. This CDR3 is built from 13 residues. Between the trimmed V and J ends, which lost 7 bases and 1 base, there was a span of 9 bases. The germline V gene encodes CDR1 KGHDR and CDR2 SFDVKD. Written as DNA, the CDR3 is TGTGCCACCAGCGACGGAAGCCAAGAGACCCAGTACTTC. Its translation is CATSDGSQETQYF.

V is TRBV18 and J is TRBJ2-2; 8 nucleotides agree with TRBD1. The V and J ends lost 2 bases and 1 base, in that order; junction bases with no gene match: 3. CDR3 length equals 16 residues. Germline values: CDR1 KGHSH, CDR2 LQKENI. CDR3 sequence reads: CASSPIGTGNTGELFF. CDR3 nucleotides: TGTGCCAGCTCACCAATTGGGACAGGGAACACCGGGGAGCTGTTTTTT.

V gene TRBV12-3 or TRBV12-4 combines with J gene TRBJ2-5, with 8 nucleotides matching TRBD1. The CDR3 has 15 amino acids. With 5 bases clipped from V and 1 base from J, the junction kept 6 bases outside the gene matches. The CDR3 loop is CASSPLTGAQETQYF. The CDR3 DNA sequence: TGTGCCAGCAGTCCTTTGACAGGGGCCCAAGAGACCCAGTACTTC.